Below, 13 T cell receptor beta chains from the same sample are listed, as sequenced in a study of OX40 agonist ivuxolimab in advanced cancers. Only in-frame clones appear in the TCRdb table, and some are missing; sequencing was by immunoSEQ multiplex PCR. The repertoire holds about 52,000 clones, with 70% to 90% as singletons. This specimen was CD4+ or CD8+ T cells sorted from blood, taken in a trial of the OX40 agonist ivuxolimab. The receptors were sampled from an adult with an advanced solid tumor such as melanoma, head and neck, liver or kidney cancer.

This clone occurred a few times. J is TRBJ1-5 and V is TRBV12-5; 11 bases line up with TRBD1. J lost 7 bases, V lost 0 bases, and 5 bases had no gene match. This CDR3 has 16 residues. Germline V CDR1 and CDR2: LGHNT, FRNRAP. CDR3 nucleotide sequence: TGTGCTAGTGGTTTGGTAGTGGGGACAGGGGGACAGCCCCAGCATTTT. Translated, it gives CASGLVVGTGGQPQHF.

The genes are TRBV10-3 and TRBJ1-2, with TRBD1 matching 8 bases. V lost 4 bases, J lost 7 bases, and 8 bases stayed unmatched. The CDR3 loop spans 14 amino acids. Germline-derived CDR1 and CDR2 are ENHRY and SYGVKD. CDR3 amino acids: CAISGVQGQAGYTF. The CDR3, as DNA: TGTGCCATCAGTGGGGTTCAGGGACAGGCTGGCTACACCTTC.

The V gene is TRBV11-1, the J gene TRBJ2-3; no clear D. The CDR3 runs to 12 residues. Germline lookup yields CDR1 SGHAT and CDR2 FQDESV (reference sequence). V shed 0 bases and J shed 7 bases, with 5 bases lying between them. CDR3 in amino acids: CASSLAPNTQYF. The DNA of the CDR3 is TGTGCCAGCAGCTTAGCCCCAAATACGCAGTATTTT.

This chain links TRBV5-1 with TRBJ1-3; TRBD1 might be the D (5 bases). This CDR3 has 14 amino acids. Trimming took 1 base from V and 5 from J, leaving 10 bases between them. CDR1 is SGHRS, CDR2 YFSETQ, per germline. CDR3 residues: CASSLPGRRNTIYF. DNA of the CDR3: TGCGCCAGCAGCTTGCCGGGACGCCGAAACACCATATATTTT.

The chain is built from TRBV10-2 and TRBJ2-7; 11 bases line up with TRBD2. Germline trimming cut 3 bases from V and 5 bases from J; bases unmatched to any gene: 6. There are 15 residues in the CDR3. The V gene's germline CDR1 is WSHSY and CDR2 SAAADI. The CDR3 DNA sequence: TGCGCCAGCAGTGACTCTGGGACTAGCGGCGACGAGCAGTACTTC. It encodes CASSDSGTSGDEQYF.

This sequence joins TRBV5-5 and TRBJ1-4; no firm D call. The CDR3 totals 12 residues. Deletions cut 3 bases from V and 8 bases from J, with 8 bases between. Germline loops: CDR1 SGHKS, CDR2 YYEKEE (reference sequence). CDR3 protein: CASSWDREKLFF. For the CDR3, the DNA is TGTGCCAGCAGCTGGGATCGGGAAAAACTGTTTTTT.

As DNA, the CDR3 is TGTGCCAGCAGTTCCACCCGGGGGCCCCGGGGGACTGAAGCTTTCTTT. Protein: CASSSTRGPRGTEAFF. The chain has TRBV6-5 and TRBJ1-1; D perhaps matches TRBD1 (6 bases). CDR3 length equals 16 residues. Germline CDR1 reads MNHEY; CDR2 reads SVGAGI. V lost 4 bases and J lost 5, with 20 bases in between.

V and J are TRBV12-5 and TRBJ2-5; TRBD1 agrees at 7 bases. The CDR3 length is 17 residues. The V and J ends lost 2 bases and 2 bases, in that order; junction bases with no gene match: 11. Germline assignment: CDR1 LGHNT and CDR2 FRNRAP. The CDR3 is CASGLSYGTDVQETQYF. In DNA form, the CDR3 reads TGTGCTAGTGGTTTGTCCTACGGGACAGATGTTCAAGAGACCCAGTACTTC.

V gene TRBV11-2 combines with J gene TRBJ2-5; no reliable D call. CDR1 is SGHAT and CDR2 is FQNNGV in the germline V gene. The CDR3 sequence is 12 residues long. The V end lost 0 bases, the J end lost 4 bases, and 3 bases lay between the germline ends. This chain's CDR3 is CASSLDAETQYF. The CDR3 region has the DNA TGTGCCAGCAGCTTAGATGCAGAGACCCAGTACTTC.

A single count supports this clone. J is TRBJ1-2 and V is TRBV6-6, with 8 bases matching TRBD1. This CDR3 comprises 14 residues. V lost 0 bases, J lost 6 bases, and 3 bases stayed unmatched. Per germline, CDR1 MNHNY and CDR2 SVGAGI (reference sequence). CDR3 bases: TGTGCCAGCAGTTACTCTTCAGGGGGCAATGGCTACACCTTC. Translating it yields CASSYSSGGNGYTF.

The rearrangement joins TRBV27 to TRBJ2-7; D possibly corresponds to TRBD1 (6 bases). V was trimmed by 5 bases and J by 4 bases, leaving 12 bases between them. This CDR3 contains 13 residues. CDR1 is MNHEY, CDR2 SMNVEV, per germline (reference sequence). In nucleotides, the CDR3 is TGTGCCAGCAGTCGCGCGAGGGGGTACGAGCAGTACTTC. Translating it yields CASSRARGYEQYF.

The gene calls are TRBV28 and TRBJ2-7, with D maybe TRBD1 (6 bases). This CDR3 spans 13 amino acids. The V end lost 1 base, the J end lost 7 bases, and 11 bases lay between the germline ends. Germline CDR1 reads MDHEN; CDR2 reads SYDVKM. The CDR3 coding sequence is TGTGCCAGCAGTTTATTCGGGACATGGGAGCAGTACTTC. Its translation is CASSLFGTWEQYF.

The rearrangement joins TRBV6-4 to TRBJ2-2, with D possibly matching TRBD1 (6 bases). The germline V gene has CDR1 MRHNA and CDR2 SNTAGT. With 6 bases removed from V and 2 bases from J, the gap between germline ends came to 10 bases. The CDR3 has 14 amino acids. CDR3 sequence reads: CASSLQGNTGELFF. DNA of the CDR3: TGTGCCAGCAGCCTACAGGGTAACACCGGGGAGCTGTTTTTT.